Presented here are 23 T cell receptor beta chains from one specimen sequenced in a study of regulatory T cells in long-lasting Graves disease. iRepertoire HTBI primers and Arm-PCR of CDR3 regions built TCR beta libraries. TCRdb independently ran MiXCR on the multiplex PCR reads; one entry per CDR3 protein. Of 520,000 or so distinct CDR3 sequences in the sample, around 13% were seen once. Described time point: newly diagnosed GD, antithyroid drugs for less than 3 months. Researchers made the TCR library from RNA that was extracted from PBMCs. These data are also associated with another study on T cells in Graves' hyperthyroidism and ophthalmopathy.

Material: peripheral blood mononuclear cells (PBMCs), obtained at new diagnosis, from a patient treated with antithyroid drugs. These receptors all stem from a woman in her twenties or thirties with Graves disease.

This chain joins TRBV5-1 and TRBJ2-7, with D maybe TRBD2 (6 bases). The CDR3 has 15 amino acids. The V end lost 0 bases, the J end lost 3 bases, and 13 bases lay between the germline ends. Per the germline V gene, CDR1 is SGHRS and CDR2 is YFSETQ. CDR3 loop: CASSLDGTFNYEQYF. The CDR3 nucleotides read TGCGCCAGCAGCTTGGATGGGACTTTTAACTACGAGCAGTACTTC.

This clonotype appeared a few times. The chain uses TRBV7-2 and TRBJ1-4; 7 bases agree with TRBD1. V was clipped by 6 bases and J by 7 bases; unmatched bases: 11. Germline V gives CDR1 SGHTA, CDR2 FQGNSA. CDR3 length: 15 amino acids. The CDR3 sequence is CASRSGGGITEKLFF. The CDR3, as DNA: TGTGCCAGCAGATCCGGAGGGGGCATTACTGAAAAACTGTTTTTT.

This clonotype was found a few times. The chain has TRBV4-2 and TRBJ2-7; unclear D gene. The V gene's germline CDR1 is LGHNA and CDR2 YNFKEQ. This CDR3 is built from 15 residues. V was shortened by 2 bases and J by 6 bases, with 17 bases between the two germline ends. The CDR3 nucleotides read TGTGCCAGCAGCCAATCGAAAAGTCATTGGACCGAGCAGTACTTC. Translating it yields CASSQSKSHWTEQYF.

For this clonotype: A far more abundant clone sits one base away, making this likely a read error. CDR3 DNA sequence: TGCGCCAGCAGTTTCGGCCCGGGGCGGGAGGGCCCCTACAATGAGCAGCTCTTC. It codes for CASSFGPGREGPYNEQLF. This chain connects TRBV10-2 to TRBJ2-4; 9 bases are shared with TRBD2. This CDR3 has 18 amino acids. CDR1 is WSHSY and CDR2 is SAAADI in the germline V gene.

This clonotype came up many times. The V gene is TRBV6-5, the J gene TRBJ2-1, with 9 bases aligning to TRBD2. Germline trimming cut 4 bases from V and 2 bases from J; bases unmatched to any gene: 3. The CDR3 contains 15 residues. Germline V gene sequence: CDR1 MNHEY, CDR2 SVGAGI. CDR3 nucleotides: TGTGCCAGCAGTTTAGCGGGAGAGGCCTACAATGAGCAGTTCTTC. It codes for CASSLAGEAYNEQFF.

This clonotype was seen ten or more times. The chain links TRBV5-6 to TRBJ2-1, with 11 bases fitting TRBD2. The CDR3 totals 19 residues. The germline CDR1 and CDR2 sequences are SGHDT and YYEEEE. The V gene end was trimmed by 2 bases and the J gene end by 5 bases; junction bases not matched to a gene: 15. CDR3 region: CASSFLAGGSRGGHNEQFF. The CDR3 DNA follows: TGTGCCAGCAGCTTTCTAGCGGGAGGTTCCCGGGGAGGGCACAATGAGCAGTTCTTC. The full variable domain, rest sourced from reference TRBV5-6 and TRBJ2-1, is DAGVTQSPTHLIKTRGQQVTLRCSPKSGHDTVSWYQQALGQGPQFIFQYYEEEERQRGNFPDRFSGHQFPNYSSELNVNALLLGDSALYLCASSFLAGGSRGGHNEQFFGPGTRLTVL.

The CDR3 here is CASSLFNEQFF. CDR3 nucleotides: TGTGCCAGCAGCCTTTTCAATGAGCAGTTCTTC. The chain joins TRBV3-1 to TRBJ2-1; D is unclear. The germline CDR1 and CDR2 sequences are LGHDT and YNNKEL (reference sequence). Trimming removed 4 bases from V and 6 bases from J, with 4 bases in between. The CDR3 is 11 amino acids.

The sample holds a few counts of this clonotype. This chain uses TRBV4-2 with TRBJ1-1; D is uncertain. The ends were cut back, 2 bases at V and 5 bases at J, with 15 bases in the middle. CDR3 length: 15 amino acids. CDR1 is LGHNA and CDR2 is YNFKEQ in the germline V gene. CDR3 amino acids: CASSQSLLLGTEAFF. CDR3 coding DNA: TGTGCCAGCAGCCAATCTCTGCTTCTTGGGACTGAAGCTTTCTTT.

Note on this clonotype: No conserved phenylalanine or tryptophan is present at the end of the CDR3, so a read error is the likely explanation. The chain has TRBV6-5 and TRBJ2-3; D uncertain. The V gene's germline CDR1 is MNHEY and CDR2 SVGAGI. The CDR3 runs to 11 residues. V was clipped by 2 bases and J by 5 bases, with 2 bases between them. The CDR3 nucleotides read TGTGCCAGCAGTTACGGAGATACGCAGTATCTT. Its translation is CASSYGDTQYL.

This clonotype was seen a handful of times. A far larger clone differs by one base, so this is likely a read error. This chain links TRBV2 with TRBJ2-5; TRBD1 matches 9 bases. The germline gives CDR1 SNHLY, CDR2 FYNNEI. This CDR3 spans 15 amino acids. The CDR3 region is CASSPPGQGGNTRYF. In nucleotides, the CDR3 is TGTGCCAGCAGTCCACCGGGACAGGGTGGGAATACGCGGTATTTT.

Note on this clonotype: A single base separates this from a much larger clone, so it may be a read error. CDR3 region: CASSARDFYNEQFF. The CDR3 region has the DNA TGTGCCAGCAGCGCCCGGGACTTCTACAATGAGCAGTTCTTC. The rearrangement joins TRBV9 to TRBJ2-1; D might be TRBD2 (6 bases). With 3 bases removed from V and 3 bases from J, the gap between germline ends came to 10 bases. CDR1 SGDLS and CDR2 YYNGEE come from the germline V gene. The CDR3 covers 14 residues.

About this clonotype itself: It may be a read error: a sequence one base away is much more abundant. J is TRBJ2-1 and V is TRBV7-2, with 10 positions matching TRBD2. From germline, CDR1 is SGHTA and CDR2 FQGNSA. Losses at the gene ends were 3 bases for V and 11 bases for J; bases not matched to a gene: 10. This CDR3 spans 15 amino acids. The CDR3 region is CASSFRLAGENKQFF. The CDR3 DNA reads TGTGCCAGCAGCTTTAGGCTAGCGGGGGAGAATAAGCAGTTCTTC.

This clonotype was picked up many times. The chain carries TRBV5-1 and TRBJ2-6; D tentatively fits TRBD1 or TRBD2 (5 bases each). The ends were cut back, 4 bases at V and 0 bases at J, with 14 bases in the middle. The CDR3 runs to 17 residues. The V gene's germline CDR1 is SGHRS and CDR2 YFSETQ. The CDR3 loop is CASSPRDGRSGANVLTF. CDR3 bases: TGCGCCAGCAGCCCCCGGGACGGCCGCTCTGGGGCCAACGTCCTGACTTTC.

This clonotype was picked up many times. V is TRBV5-6 and J is TRBJ2-5; no clear D. Trimming took 9 bases from V and 4 from J, leaving 7 bases between them. The V gene's germline CDR1 is SGHDT and CDR2 YYEEEE. CDR3 length equals 10 residues. CDR3 sequence (DNA): TGTGCCAACAGAGGAGAGACCCAGTACTTC. Translated, it gives CANRGETQYF.

The chain couples TRBV20-1 to TRBJ1-5; a weak D match, TRBD1 (5 bases). CDR1 is DFQATT and CDR2 is SNEGSKA in the germline V gene (reference sequence). Trimming cost V 6 bases and J 6 bases, with 15 bases left between them. CDR3 size: 13 residues. DNA for the CDR3: TGCAGTGCCGCCGGGGGGGAGGGTCAGCCCCAGCATTTT. The encoded protein is CSAAGGEGQPQHF.

This clonotype was seen at least ten times. The chain has TRBV7-2 and TRBJ1-2, with a tentative D call TRBD1 (5 bases). There are 15 residues in the CDR3. The ends were cut back, 5 bases at V and 2 bases at J, with 15 bases in the middle. Germline CDR1 is SGHTA and CDR2 is FQGNSA. The CDR3 loop is CASSLGWAGNYGYTF. The CDR3 nucleotides are TGTGCCAGCAGCCTCGGGTGGGCAGGGAACTATGGCTACACCTTC.

To note about this clonotype: Its ends do not fully match the called genes, so a read error is possible. The chain employs TRBV28 and TRBJ2-7; 7 bases are shared with TRBD1. The CDR3 is made up of 12 amino acids. Germline CDR1 and CDR2: MDHEN and SYDVKM. CDR3: CASTDYRGEQHF. Here the CDR3 DNA reads TGTGCCAGTACAGACTACAGGGGCGAGCAGCACTTC. The full variable domain, with the rest looked up from reference TRBV28 and TRBJ2-7, is DVKVTQSSRYLVKRTGEKVFLECVQDMDHENMFWYRQDPGLGLRLIYFSYDVKMKEKGDIPEGYSVSREKKERFSLILESASTNQTSMYLCASTDYRGEQHFGPGTRLTVT.

This clonotype was seen many times. The chain uses TRBV30 and TRBJ1-1; possible D gene TRBD1, 6 bases. Looked up from germline, CDR1 is GTSNPN and CDR2 is SVGIG (reference sequence). The germline V and J ends were trimmed by 3 bases and 4 bases, with 12 bases remaining between them. This CDR3 comprises 13 residues. The CDR3, as DNA: TGTGCCTGGAGGGAACAGGGAACCACTGAAGCTTTCTTT. Its translation is CAWREQGTTEAFF.

The V gene is TRBV30, the J gene TRBJ1-1, with D unclear. V lost 4 bases to trimming and J lost 1 base, with 19 bases between them. The CDR3 runs to 16 residues. Germline V gene data show CDR1 as GTSNPN and CDR2 as SVGIG (reference sequence). The CDR3 sequence: CAWNLGLLTANTEAFF. Written as DNA, the CDR3 is TGTGCCTGGAATCTGGGTCTCCTAACAGCGAACACTGAAGCTTTCTTT.

This clonotype occurred a few times. The V gene is TRBV7-9, the J gene TRBJ2-3, with D tentatively TRBD1 or TRBD2 (5 bases each). Germline-derived CDR1 and CDR2 are SEHNR and FQNEAQ (reference sequence). The V end lost 4 bases, the J end lost 1 base, and 12 bases lay between the germline ends. The CDR3 covers 15 residues. The CDR3 protein is CASSSGGFGTDTQYF. CDR3 in DNA: TGTGCCAGCAGCTCTGGGGGTTTCGGCACAGATACGCAGTATTTT.

In this sample, this clonotype turned up many times. The V call is TRBV20-1, the J call TRBJ2-5; D is perhaps TRBD1 or TRBD2 (5 bases each). CDR1 and CDR2 from the germline V gene are DFQATT and SNEGSKA (reference sequence). V was cut by 3 bases and J by 5 bases, with 10 bases left in between. The CDR3 is 12 residues long. For the CDR3, the DNA is TGCAGTGCTAGGAGGGGATCGGAGACCCAGTACTTC. It encodes CSARRGSETQYF.

This rearrangement joins TRBV20-1 to TRBJ2-2; 8 bases match TRBD1. The CDR3 contains 16 residues. V was clipped by 3 bases and J by 6 bases; unmatched bases: 12. Per germline, CDR1 DFQATT and CDR2 SNEGSKA (reference sequence). CDR3 sequence (DNA): TGCAGTGCTAGTCATAGGACAGGGCGTTGGTCCGGGGAGCTGTTTTTT. This gives the protein CSASHRTGRWSGELFF.

This clonotype was seen only a few times. Here the CDR3 reads CASSPHSTDTQYF. In DNA form, the CDR3 reads TGTGCCAGCAGCCCTCATAGCACAGATACGCAGTATTTT. This rearrangement joins TRBV7-9 to TRBJ2-3; unclear D gene. This CDR3 is built from 13 residues. V was trimmed by 5 bases and J by 0 bases, leaving 6 bases between them. CDR1 is SEHNR, CDR2 FQNEAQ, per germline (reference sequence).